The rows below give T cell receptor beta chains drawn from one sample of a study of response to subunit inactivated influenza vaccine. TCRdb passed the RT-PCR reads through MiXCR, listing each CDR3 protein once. The sample includes around 570,000 distinct CDR3 sequences, 7.6% seen only once; the top ten take around 13%. Material: PBMCs from blood, obtained around 25 months after vaccination. These receptors all come from a man between 50 and 70 years old who received an inactivated influenza vaccine. CDR3s include the opening cysteine and the closing phenylalanine or tryptophan. D genes are given only for firm matches. Clone size, where shown, is once, few, many, or a class for clones that have expanded.

>TRBV20-1|TRBD2|TRBJ2-7|.
TGCAGTGCTACGTACCCAGCGGGAGTGTACGAGCAGTACTTC
CSATYPAGVYEQYF
>TRBV28|.|TRBJ1-1|.
TGTGCCAGCAGTTTCATCCCGGGGGGCACTGAAGCTTTCTTT
CASSFIPGGTEAFF
>TRBV19|TRBD1|TRBJ2-1|many
TGTGCCAGTAGTCCGGGACAGGGTTGGGGTGAGCAGTTCTTC
CASSPGQGWGEQFF
>TRBV13|.|TRBJ1-1|few
TGTGCCAGCAGCTTAAGCCTCCCCACCGAGGGCGTTAACACTGAAGCTTTCTTT
CASSLSLPTEGVNTEAFF
>TRBV9|.|TRBJ2-7|.
TGTGCCAGCAGCGCGGGTCAGGGGCGATTCATCAAGCAGTACTTC
CASSAGQGRFIKQYF
>TRBV7-2|.|TRBJ2-7|few
TGTGCCAGCAGCTTATACGGCGGGGAGACCTACGAGCAGTACTTC
CASSLYGGETYEQYF
>TRBV20-1|.|TRBJ2-3|.
TGCAGTGCTAAAACTCCGGGACCCAGCGCAGATACGCAGTATTTT
CSAKTPGPSADTQYF
>TRBV4-3|.|TRBJ1-2|few
TGCGCCAGCAGCCAAGATGGAGGCAGGGGTGGGGGCTACACCTTC
CASSQDGGRGGGYTF
>TRBV4-1|.|TRBJ1-4|.
TGCGCCAGCAGCCAAGTAGAGGGCGTAAGGGAAAAACTGTTTTTT
CASSQVEGVREKLFF
>TRBV29-1|.|TRBJ1-2|many
TGCAGCGTGGGGGACCGCATCGCCTATGGCTACACCTTC
CSVGDRIAYGYTF
>TRBV29-1|.|TRBJ1-1|.
TGCAGCGTTGGCGGTCCCCGTAAAGCTTTCTTT
CSVGGPRKAFF
>TRBV20-1|TRBD1|TRBJ2-3|.
TGCAGTGCTAGAGTTGGGACAGTCAGCACAGATACGCAGTATTTT
CSARVGTVSTDTQYF
>TRBV28|TRBD1|TRBJ1-1|.
TGTGCCAGCAGGGGACGGACAGGGGGCATTAACACTGAAGCTTTCTTT
CASRGRTGGINTEAFF
>TRBV27|.|TRBJ2-7|.
TGTGCCAGCAGTTCGTGGAAAAGCTCCTACGAGCAGTACTTC
CASSSWKSSYEQYF
>TRBV5-1|TRBD1|TRBJ2-7|.
TGCGCCAGCAGGTCCCGGGACAGGGGAACCTACGAGCAGTACTTC
CASRSRDRGTYEQYF
>TRBV6-1|.|TRBJ1-1|.
TGTTCCAGCAGGAACAGGGTGTTAGGGAACACTGAAGCTTTCTTT
CSSRNRVLGNTEAFF
>TRBV2|.|TRBJ2-2|few
TGTGCCAGCAGGACGGGACACGGATACACCGGGGAGCTGTTTTTT
CASRTGHGYTGELFF
>TRBV6-5|.|TRBJ2-1|.
TGTGCCAGCAGTTACTCGGTGTCTCCGGGAGATGAGCAGTTCTTC
CASSYSVSPGDEQFF
>TRBV10-3|TRBD1|TRBJ1-4|few
TGTGCCATCAGTGACACCAGGGGGACTAATGAAAAACTGTTTTTT
CAISDTRGTNEKLFF
>TRBV20-1|TRBD1|TRBJ2-7|many
TGCAGTGCTCCCCGGGACAGGGCTCTCGACGAGCAGTACTTC
CSAPRDRALDEQYF
>TRBV20-1|.|TRBJ2-3|.
TGCAGTGCTAAGGCCGGAGATACGCAGTATTTT
CSAKAGDTQYF
>TRBV20-1|.|TRBJ2-1|few
TGCAGTGCTAGGTGGGTTCGGCGCTACAATGAGCAGTTCTTC
CSARWVRRYNEQFF
>TRBV20-1|.|TRBJ1-1|.
TGCAGTGCCGGCTCCGGGGACTCTATAGCTTTCTTT
CSAGSGDSIAFF
>TRBV5-1|.|TRBJ2-1|few
TGCGCCAGCAGCGTAAGGGGCCCTGAGCAGTTCTTC
CASSVRGPEQFF
>TRBV12-3/TRBV12-4|.|TRBJ2-5|many
TGTGCCAGCAGCCACCACGGCGAGACCCAGTACTTC
CASSHHGETQYF
>TRBV4-2|.|TRBJ2-7|.
TGTGCCAGCAGCTCACATCGGGACTCATTCTACGAGCAGTACTTC
CASSSHRDSFYEQYF
>TRBV5-1|TRBD2|TRBJ2-3|many
TGCGCCAGCAGCTGGGGACTAGCGGGAGGGCCTAGTGATACGCAGTATTTT
CASSWGLAGGPSDTQYF
>TRBV5-6|TRBD1|TRBJ2-1|.
TGTGCCAGCAGCAAACGACAGGGGGGGTATGAGCAGTTCTTC
CASSKRQGGYEQFF
>TRBV20-1|TRBD2|TRBJ2-7|few
TGCAGTGCTAGAGCCAGCGGGGGGGGAAGGCAGTACTTC
CSARASGGGRQYF
>TRBV2|.|TRBJ2-1|few
TGTGCCAGCAGGGGGTGGGCCGGTCAGGGTGCCTACAATGAGCAGTTCTTC
CASRGWAGQGAYNEQFF
>TRBV20-1|.|TRBJ1-2|few
TGCAGTGCTAGGCGGAGGGGGTATCCCAACTATGGCTACACCTTC
CSARRRGYPNYGYTF
>TRBV12-3/TRBV12-4|TRBD1|TRBJ1-1|many
TGTGCCAGCAGAATGGGACAGGGGACAAAGGAAGCTTTCTTT
CASRMGQGTKEAFF
>TRBV6-5|TRBD1|TRBJ1-3|many
TGTGCCAGCAGTTACGTCTCCCCGGGACAGGGGGCTGGAAACACCATATATTTT
CASSYVSPGQGAGNTIYF
>TRBV10-3|.|TRBJ2-7|few
TGTGCCATCAGAGAGCCCCACCGTGCTGCCTACGAGCAGTACTTC
CAIREPHRAAYEQYF
>TRBV12-3/TRBV12-4|.|TRBJ1-5|many
TGTGCCAGCAGTTTAGTTTCCGGGACAAACGGTCAGCCCCAGCATTTT
CASSLVSGTNGQPQHF
>TRBV10-3|.|TRBJ2-6|few
TGTGCCATCAGTGAGGACTCTGGGGCCAACGTCCTGACTTTC
CAISEDSGANVLTF
>TRBV3-1|TRBD2|TRBJ2-3|many
TGTGCCAGCAGCCAAGAACCTAGCGGATACACAGATACGCAGTATTTT
CASSQEPSGYTDTQYF
>TRBV4-1|TRBD1|TRBJ2-4|.
TGCGCCAGCAGCCCCCCAACTCGGACAGGGGAGTCCAAAAACATTCAGTACTTC
CASSPPTRTGESKNIQYF
>TRBV24-1|.|TRBJ2-1|few
TGTGCCACCAGTGAGGCGTGGGGAGGCAACCACCTCGGTGAGCAGTTCTTC
CATSEAWGGNHLGEQFF
>TRBV29-1|.|TRBJ2-7|.
TGCAGCGTTGTTGAAGGATGGGACACCGAGCAGTACTTC
CSVVEGWDTEQYF
>TRBV7-8|.|TRBJ1-1|few
TGTGCCAGCACCCGATGGTACGGGAGGGGTGACACTGAAGCTTTCTTT
CASTRWYGRGDTEAFF
>TRBV20-1|TRBD1|TRBJ1-6|many
TGCAGTACCGGGACAGGGGGTTCACCCCTCCACTTT
CSTGTGGSPLHF
>TRBV11-2|.|TRBJ2-1|few
TGTGCCAGCAGCTTAGGACCGGGTCTCTCCTACAATGAGCAGTTCTTC
CASSLGPGLSYNEQFF
>TRBV3-1|TRBD1|TRBJ2-7|few
TGTGCCAGCAGCCAAGATGAGGGGGCAGGCTACGAGCAGTACTTC
CASSQDEGAGYEQYF
>TRBV20-1|.|TRBJ1-1|.
TGCAGTGCTAGCCCATTGGGCACTGAAGCTTTCTTT
CSASPLGTEAFF
>TRBV27|.|TRBJ2-5|many
TGTGCCAGCAGACAAAAACAAGAGACCCAGTACTTC
CASRQKQETQYF
>TRBV5-1|.|TRBJ1-1|many
TGCGCCAGCAGCTTGGCCTGGGGACGGGCCCACACTGAAGCTTTCTTT
CASSLAWGRAHTEAFF
>TRBV20-1|TRBD2|TRBJ2-3|.
TGCAGTGCTAGAGATAGCGGGAGATCGTCAGATACGCAGTATTTT
CSARDSGRSSDTQYF
>TRBV27|TRBD2|TRBJ2-7|.
TGTGCCAGCAGTCCCTTTGCGGGAGGCATTTACGAGCAGTACTTC
CASSPFAGGIYEQYF